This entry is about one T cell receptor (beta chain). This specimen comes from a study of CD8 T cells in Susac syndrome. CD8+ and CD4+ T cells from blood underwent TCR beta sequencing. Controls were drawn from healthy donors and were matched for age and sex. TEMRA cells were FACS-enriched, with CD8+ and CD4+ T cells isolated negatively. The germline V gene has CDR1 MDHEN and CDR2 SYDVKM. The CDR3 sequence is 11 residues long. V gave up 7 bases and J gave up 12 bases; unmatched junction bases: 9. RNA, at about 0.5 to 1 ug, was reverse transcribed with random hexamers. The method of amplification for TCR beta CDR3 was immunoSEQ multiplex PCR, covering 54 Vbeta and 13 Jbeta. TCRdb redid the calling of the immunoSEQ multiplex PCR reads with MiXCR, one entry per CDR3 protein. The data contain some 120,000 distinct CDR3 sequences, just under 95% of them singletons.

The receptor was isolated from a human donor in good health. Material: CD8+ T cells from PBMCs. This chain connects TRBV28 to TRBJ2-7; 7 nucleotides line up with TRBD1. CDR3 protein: CASNSGRQGYF. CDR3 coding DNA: TGTGCCAGCAACTCTGGAAGACAGGGGTACTTC. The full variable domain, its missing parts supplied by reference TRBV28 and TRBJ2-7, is DVKVTQSSRYLVKRTGEKVFLECVQDMDHENMFWYRQDPGLGLRLIYFSYDVKMKEKGDIPEGYSVSREKKERFSLILESASTNQTSMYLCASNSGRQGYFGPGTRLTVT.